The present entry profiles one TCR beta chain with its context. What it binds is not known. This sample was taken from a study of OX40 agonist ivuxolimab in advanced cancers. The overall study: Patients received ivuxolimab, an agonistic anti-OX40 (CD134) antibody. Checkpoint inhibitors had been given previously to approximately 41% of patients.

At cycle 4 day 1, cycle 7 day 1, and baseline, blood was sampled. This CDR3 has 15 residues. The V end lost 3 bases, the J end lost 6 bases, and 14 bases lay between the germline ends. Germline V gene sequence: CDR1 SGHDN, CDR2 FVKESK. Broader study findings: CD8+ T cells (on average) carried more expanded clones than CD4+ T cells.

Clones were read by immunoSEQ multiplex PCR, and TCRdb kept only the in-frame ones, dropping some. This sample yields around 55,000 clones, of which approximately 86% are seen a single time; about 12% belongs to the top ten. The sample consisted of CD4+ or CD8+ T cells sorted from blood, taken in a trial of the OX40 agonist ivuxolimab. The TCR sequence derives from an adult with an advanced solid tumor such as melanoma, head and neck, liver or kidney cancer. The J gene is TRBJ2-2, the V gene TRBV14; the D gene is possibly TRBD2 (6 bases). The CDR3 sequence: CASSQAQGLAGELFF. CDR3 sequence (DNA): TGTGCCAGCAGCCAGGCCCAGGGACTCGCCGGGGAGCTGTTTTTT.